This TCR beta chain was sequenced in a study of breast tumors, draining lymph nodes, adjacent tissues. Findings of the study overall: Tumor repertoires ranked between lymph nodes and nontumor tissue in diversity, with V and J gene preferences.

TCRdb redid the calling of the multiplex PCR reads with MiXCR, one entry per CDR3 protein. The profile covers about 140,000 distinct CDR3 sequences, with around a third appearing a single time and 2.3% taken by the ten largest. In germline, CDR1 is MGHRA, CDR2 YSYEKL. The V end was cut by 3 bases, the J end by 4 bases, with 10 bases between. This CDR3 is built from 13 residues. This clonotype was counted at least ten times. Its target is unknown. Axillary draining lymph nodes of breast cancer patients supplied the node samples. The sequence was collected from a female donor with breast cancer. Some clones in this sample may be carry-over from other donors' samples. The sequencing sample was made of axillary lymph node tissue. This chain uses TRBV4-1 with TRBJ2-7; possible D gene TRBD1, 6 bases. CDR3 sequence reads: CASSQNTGYEQYV. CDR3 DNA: TGCGCCAGCAGCCAGAACACAGGGTACGAGCAGTACGTC.